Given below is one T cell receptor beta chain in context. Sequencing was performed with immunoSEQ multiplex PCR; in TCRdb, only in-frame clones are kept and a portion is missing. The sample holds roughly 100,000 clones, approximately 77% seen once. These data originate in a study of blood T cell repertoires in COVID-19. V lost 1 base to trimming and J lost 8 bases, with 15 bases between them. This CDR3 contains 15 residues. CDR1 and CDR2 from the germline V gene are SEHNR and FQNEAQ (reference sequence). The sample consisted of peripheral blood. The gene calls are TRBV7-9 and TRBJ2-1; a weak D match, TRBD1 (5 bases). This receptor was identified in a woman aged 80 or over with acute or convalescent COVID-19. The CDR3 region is CASSLGRRVQDEQFF. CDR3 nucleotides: TGTGCCAGCAGCTTAGGTCGCAGGGTTCAGGATGAGCAGTTCTTC.